This TCR beta chain was identified during a study of shared clonotypes between healthy human individuals. Regarding the study as a whole: Naive subsets typically showed greater estimated richness than memory subsets.

The CDR3 contains 14 residues. The germline V gene has CDR1 LNHDA and CDR2 SQIVND (reference sequence). The V end was cut by 4 bases, the J end by 2 bases, with 12 bases between. Recent acute infections and vaccinations were absent in the healthy HIV-negative adult donors. Concerning this clone itself: Its matching antigen is unknown.

Clones were sequenced by immunoSEQ multiplex PCR, and TCRdb holds only the in-frame ones, with some missing. This sample has roughly 680,000 clones; roughly 72% occur once, and the top ten carry approximately 1.8%. The chain couples TRBV19 to TRBJ2-7; D is unclear. The sequence was obtained from a woman aged 30 to 39 in good health. The specimen sequenced was memory CD4+ T cells sorted from blood. Subset described: CD45RA-negative fraction. The CDR3 reads CASSTQVGPYEQYF. In DNA form, the CDR3 reads TGTGCCAGTAGTACCCAGGTCGGACCCTACGAGCAGTACTTC.